The sequence of this TCR beta chain was determined in a study of blood T cell repertoires in COVID-19 (dated by TCRdb to about 2020). Regarding the study in general: The collaborator samples originated in the United States, Italy and Spain and spanned the acute and convalescent phases of COVID-19. A freely available public database, intended as a resource for researchers studying the immune response to SARS-CoV-2, is where the repertoires were released. Deeply sampled blood TCRbeta repertoires from subjects exposed to, actively infected with, or recovered from COVID-19 were included in the dataset. The material from the prospective study consisted of cDNA or gDNA derived from T cells, B-cell-depleted T cells, or PBMCs. Samples were obtained from the ongoing ImmuneRACE study (first 160 participants) and from over 1,000 subjects provided by 6 global collaborators. Where HLA class I and class II types were available, the types were taken from metadata supplied by the sample provider, not from assay-based typing. Nearly every sample came with metadata listing a de-identified subject ID, COVID-19 status, age in years and sex. Study-level results and caveats: How much clinical and demographic metadata was included differed by source and by participant, and the metadata was provided uncurated.

Whole blood was collected in K2EDTA tubes by collaborating institutions according to the institutions' own protocols. For TCRbeta analysis, collaborators shipped samples as frozen whole blood, isolated PBMCs, or DNA extracted from either of those sample types. V and J are trimmed by 5 bases and 7 bases, and the gene matches miss 8 bases of the junction. CDR3 length: 14 amino acids, cysteine to phenylalanine. The CDR3 DNA has 42 bases and is translated from base 1. CDR1 and CDR2, per the germline V gene (reference sequence), are LNHDA and SQIVND. Remarks on this clone: Its target antigen remains unknown. The record has no base qualities; no much larger clone is one base away.

The immunoSEQ Assay, a bias-controlled multiplex PCR, was used to amplify TCRbeta CDR3 regions from genomic DNA. In the paper's pipeline: Within the assay, amplification of reference gene primers was used to estimate how many nucleated cells each sample contained. To quantify the absolute abundance of each unique TCRbeta CDR3 rearrangement, sequence reads were collapsed and filtered. For each sample, productive Simpson clonality was calculated as the square root of Simpson's diversity index over productive rearrangements. The source is immuneACCESS, and TCRdb retained only in-frame sequences with V and J called. Part of the clones is not carried over; for the studies checked, unresolved V genes explain less than half of this, and the remainder is unexplained. The V and J calls and clone size come from that table; D and trimming were worked out from the DNA. The sample data list roughly 230,000 clones, and roughly 80% of these were observed just once. The leading ten clones occupy around 8% of the sample.

This clonotype was sampled from a woman of 80 years or more with acute or convalescent COVID-19. This sequence uses TRBV19 and TRBJ1-5, with 7 junctional bases fitting TRBD1. Sequencing was done on a sample of peripheral blood. The CDR3 has the sequence CASSVDRVIQPQHF. In nucleotide form, the sequence is TGTGCCAGTAGTGTTGACAGGGTAATCCAGCCCCAGCATTTT.